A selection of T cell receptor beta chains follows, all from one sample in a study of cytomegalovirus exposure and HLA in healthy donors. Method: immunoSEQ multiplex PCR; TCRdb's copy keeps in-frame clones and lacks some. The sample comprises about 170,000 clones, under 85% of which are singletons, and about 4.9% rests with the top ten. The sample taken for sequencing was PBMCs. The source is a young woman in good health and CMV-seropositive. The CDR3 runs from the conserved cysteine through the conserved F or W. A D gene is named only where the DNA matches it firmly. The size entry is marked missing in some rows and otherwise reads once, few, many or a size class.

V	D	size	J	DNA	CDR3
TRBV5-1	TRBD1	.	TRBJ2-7	TGCGCCAGCAGCGGGTCCCGACAGGGGAACGAGCAGTACTTC	CASSGSRQGNEQYF
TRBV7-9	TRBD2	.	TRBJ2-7	TGTGCCAGCAGCTCTGGGAGGGAAGGAGGGTGGCACGAGCAGTACTTC	CASSSGREGGWHEQYF
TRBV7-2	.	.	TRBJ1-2	TGTGCCAGCAGCTTAGCCTTCCGGGATAAGGGCAACTATGGCTACACCTTC	CASSLAFRDKGNYGYTF
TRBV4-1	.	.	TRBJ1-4	TGCGCCAGCAGCCAAGTATGGACAGCTAATGAAAAACTGTTTTTT	CASSQVWTANEKLFF
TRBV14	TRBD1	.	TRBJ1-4	TGTGCCAGCAGTCCCTGGACAGGGGGGGCTAATGAAAAACTGTTTTTT	CASSPWTGGANEKLFF
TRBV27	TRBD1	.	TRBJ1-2	TGTGCCAGCAGTTCCTACCTTACAGGGGAGGATAACTATGGCTACACCTTC	CASSSYLTGEDNYGYTF
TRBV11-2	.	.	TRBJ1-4	TGTGCCAGCAGCTCTCCGACGGGAACTAATGAAAAACTGTTTTTT	CASSSPTGTNEKLFF
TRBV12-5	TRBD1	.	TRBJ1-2	TGTGCTAGTGGTACCCGACAGGGTAATGGCTACACCTTC	CASGTRQGNGYTF
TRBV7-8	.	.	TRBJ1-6	TGTGCCAGCAGCTTACCGGGAAGGTCCTATAATTCACCCCTCCACTTT	CASSLPGRSYNSPLHF
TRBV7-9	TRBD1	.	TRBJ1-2	TGTGCCAGCAGCTTAGCAACCTACAGGGGGCTGGATGGCTACACCTTC	CASSLATYRGLDGYTF
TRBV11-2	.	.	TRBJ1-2	TGTGCCAGCAGTCGAGTTGGGGGCGACTATGGCTACACCTTC	CASSRVGGDYGYTF
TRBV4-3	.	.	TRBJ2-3	TGCGCCAGCAGCCAAGATGGGACTCACGACGCCGTATCTAGCACAGATACGCAGTATTTT	CASSQDGTHDAVSSTDTQYF
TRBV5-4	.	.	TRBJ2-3	TGTGCCAGCAGCTTGAGGTTGGGGCGGGGTTCTAGCACAGATACGCAGTATTTT	CASSLRLGRGSSTDTQYF
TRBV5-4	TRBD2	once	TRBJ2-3	TGTGCCAGCAGCCAGGGGCTAGCGGGACCTAAAGGAGATACGCAGTATTTT	CASSQGLAGPKGDTQYF
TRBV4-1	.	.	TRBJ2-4	TGCGCCAGCAGCCAAGATACAGGTCCTCAGGGCATTCAGTACTTC	CASSQDTGPQGIQYF
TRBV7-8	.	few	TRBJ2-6	TGTGCCAGCAGCCTTAAGGACTCACTCTGGACTGGGGCCAACGTCCTGACTTTC	CASSLKDSLWTGANVLTF
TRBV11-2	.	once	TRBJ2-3	TGTGCCAGCAGCCGTACCAGAGAGGTTACAGATACGCAGTATTTT	CASSRTREVTDTQYF
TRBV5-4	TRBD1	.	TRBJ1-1	TGTGCCAGCAGCCAGGACAGGGGGCCCATGAACACTGAAGCTTTCTTT	CASSQDRGPMNTEAFF
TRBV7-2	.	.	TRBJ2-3	TGTGCCAGCAGCTTATACTACAGGAGACCAGATACGCAGTATTTT	CASSLYYRRPDTQYF
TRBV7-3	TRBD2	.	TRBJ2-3	TGTGCCAGCAGCCTGACTAGCGGGACCACAGATACGCAGTATTTT	CASSLTSGTTDTQYF
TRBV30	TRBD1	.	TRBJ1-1	TGTGCCTGGAGTTCCGGGACAGCGAACACTGAAGCTTTCTTT	CAWSSGTANTEAFF
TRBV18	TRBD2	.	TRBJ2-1	TGTGCCAGCTCACTCACTAGCGGGGGGGCCGATGAGCAGTTCTTC	CASSLTSGGADEQFF
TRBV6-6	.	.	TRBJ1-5	TGTGCCAGCAGTTACCATCCCACAGGGAATCAGCCCCAGCATTTT	CASSYHPTGNQPQHF
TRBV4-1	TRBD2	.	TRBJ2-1	TGCGCCAGCAGCCTTGGACGAGCCGCGGGGGGAAATGAGCAGTTCTTC	CASSLGRAAGGNEQFF
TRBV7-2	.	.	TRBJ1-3	TGTGCCAGCAGCTTCCGACAGCCTAGCTCTGGAAACACCATATATTTT	CASSFRQPSSGNTIYF
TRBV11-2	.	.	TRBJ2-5	TGTGCCAGCAGCCGTAGCGTCCCTGGGTCGGAGACCCAGTACTTC	CASSRSVPGSETQYF
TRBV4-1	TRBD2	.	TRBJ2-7	TGCGCCAGCAGCCATGTTCTAGCGGACTCCTACGAGCAGTACTTC	CASSHVLADSYEQYF
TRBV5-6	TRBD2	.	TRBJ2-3	TGTGCCAGCAGCTCTCCGGGACTAAGCTTGCAAGATACGCAGTATTTT	CASSSPGLSLQDTQYF
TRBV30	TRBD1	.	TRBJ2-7	TGTGCCTGGAGTGTACCCTCGACAGGGGCCTACGAGCAGTACTTC	CAWSVPSTGAYEQYF
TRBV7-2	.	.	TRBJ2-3	TGTGCCAGCAGCTTAATGGGCGGGGGCACAGATACGCAGTATTTT	CASSLMGGGTDTQYF
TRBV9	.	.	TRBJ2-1	TGTGCCAGCAGTCCAGGGACAAACAATGAGCAGTTCTTC	CASSPGTNNEQFF
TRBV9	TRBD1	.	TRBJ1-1	TGTGCCAGCAGCTTAGGGACAGGGGGAACTGAAGCTTTCTTT	CASSLGTGGTEAFF
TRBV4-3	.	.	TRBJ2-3	TGCGCCAGCAGCCGGGGCGGCGCTAGCACAGATACGCAGTATTTT	CASSRGGASTDTQYF
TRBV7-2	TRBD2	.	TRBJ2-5	TGTGCCAGCAGCGGAGGACTAGCGGGGGGTTTGGGGGAGACCCAGTACTTC	CASSGGLAGGLGETQYF
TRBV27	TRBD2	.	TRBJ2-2	TGTGCCAGCAGTTTATCGGGTTTAGCGGGGGGGCCAGCCGGGGAGCTGTTTTTT	CASSLSGLAGGPAGELFF
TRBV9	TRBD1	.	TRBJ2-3	TGTGCCAGCAGCGCGCGGGACAGGGGGATTACAGATACGCAGTATTTT	CASSARDRGITDTQYF
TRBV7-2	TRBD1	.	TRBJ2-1	TGTGCCAGCAGCGCCCGGCGAGGACAGGGGGCGCTTGATGAGCAGTTCTTC	CASSARRGQGALDEQFF
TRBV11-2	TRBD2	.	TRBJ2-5	TGTGCCAGCAGCTTATTATCAGCGGGGCAAGAGACCCAGTACTTC	CASSLLSAGQETQYF
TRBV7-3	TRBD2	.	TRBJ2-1	TGTGCCAGCAGCTGGACTAGCTACAATGAGCAGTTCTTC	CASSWTSYNEQFF
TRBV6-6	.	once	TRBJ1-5	TGTGCCAGCAGTGGGGGCCCCAATCGGCCCCAGCATTTT	CASSGGPNRPQHF
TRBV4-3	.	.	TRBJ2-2	TGCGCCAGCAGCCCACTGACCGGGGAGCTGTTTTTT	CASSPLTGELFF
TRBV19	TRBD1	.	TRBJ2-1	TGTGCCAGTAGTCACAGGGGGAATGAGCAGTTCTTC	CASSHRGNEQFF
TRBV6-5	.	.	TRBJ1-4	TGTGCCAGCAAAAGGGGGGGTTCGGATGAAAAACTGTTTTTT	CASKRGGSDEKLFF
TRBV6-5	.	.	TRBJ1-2	TGTGCCAGCAGTCGACCAATTGACAGGTCTTATGGCTACACCTTC	CASSRPIDRSYGYTF
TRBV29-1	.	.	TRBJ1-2	TGCAGCGTTGAGGGGGGGCCCCAGGCTAACTATGGCTACACCTTC	CSVEGGPQANYGYTF
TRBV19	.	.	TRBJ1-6	TGTGCCAGTAGTATCGGCCCTCGTAGCACCCTCCACTTT	CASSIGPRSTLHF
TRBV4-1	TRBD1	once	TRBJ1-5	TGCGCCAGCAGCCAAGATCAAGGACAGGAGCCTCATAGCAATCAGCCCCAGCATTTT	CASSQDQGQEPHSNQPQHF
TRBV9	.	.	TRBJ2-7	TGTGCCAGCAGCGTGGGGACAAGAGCCGAGCAGTACTTC	CASSVGTRAEQYF
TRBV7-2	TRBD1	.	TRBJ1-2	TGTGCCAGCAGCCGCGGACAGGGCTTCTATGGCTACACCTTC	CASSRGQGFYGYTF
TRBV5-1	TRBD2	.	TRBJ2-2	TGCGCCAGCAGCTTGGGTAGCGGGGGGACTTCGAACACCGGGGAGCTGTTTTTT	CASSLGSGGTSNTGELFF
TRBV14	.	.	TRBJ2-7	TGTGCCAGCAGCCAAGATATCCGGAGCTACGAGCAGTACTTC	CASSQDIRSYEQYF